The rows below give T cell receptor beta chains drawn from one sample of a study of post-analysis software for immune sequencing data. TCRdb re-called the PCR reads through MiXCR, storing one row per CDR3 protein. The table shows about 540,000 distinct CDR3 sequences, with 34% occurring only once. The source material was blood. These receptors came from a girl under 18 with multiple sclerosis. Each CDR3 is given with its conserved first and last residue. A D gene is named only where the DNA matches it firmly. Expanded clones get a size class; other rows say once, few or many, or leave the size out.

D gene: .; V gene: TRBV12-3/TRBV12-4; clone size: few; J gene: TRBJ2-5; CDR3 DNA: TGTGCCAGCAGACCCCGGGGCCGTCGAGAGACCCAGTACTTC; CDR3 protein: CASRPRGRRETQYF
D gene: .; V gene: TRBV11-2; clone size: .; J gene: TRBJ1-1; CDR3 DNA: TGTGCCAGCAACCCTAGGACGGGGTCCACTGAAGCTTTCTTT; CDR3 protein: CASNPRTGSTEAFF
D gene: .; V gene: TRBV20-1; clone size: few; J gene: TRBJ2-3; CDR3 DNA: TGCAGTGCTAGGCCGACTAGGGGACCCGACACAGATACGCAGTATTTT; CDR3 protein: CSARPTRGPDTDTQYF
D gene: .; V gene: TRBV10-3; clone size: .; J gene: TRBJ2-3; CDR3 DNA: TGTGCCATCAGTGACCCCTCCGGCGCCCGATTGCAGTATTTT; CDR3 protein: CAISDPSGARLQYF
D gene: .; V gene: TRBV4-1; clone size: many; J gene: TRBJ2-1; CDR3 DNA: TGCGCCAGCAGCCAAGACCCCGGGGGCTCCTACAATGAGCAGTTCTTC; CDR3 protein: CASSQDPGGSYNEQFF
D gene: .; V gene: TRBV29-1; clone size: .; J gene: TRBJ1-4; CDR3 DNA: TGCAGCGTGGTGGGTGCAACTAATGAAAAACTGTTTTTT; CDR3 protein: CSVVGATNEKLFF
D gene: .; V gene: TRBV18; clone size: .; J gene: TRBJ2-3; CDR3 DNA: TGTGCCAGCTCACCACGGGGGAATTCCGTCACAGATACGCAGTATTTT; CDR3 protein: CASSPRGNSVTDTQYF
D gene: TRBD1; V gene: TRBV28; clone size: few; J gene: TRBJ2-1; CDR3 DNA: TGTGCCAGCAGCTTGGAAAAGACAGGGTCAGCTGATGAGCAGTTCTTC; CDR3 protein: CASSLEKTGSADEQFF
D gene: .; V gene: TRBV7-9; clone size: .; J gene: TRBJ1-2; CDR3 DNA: TGTGCCAGCAGCGAAGGAGGGACCCGGGGCTACACCTTC; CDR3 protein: CASSEGGTRGYTF
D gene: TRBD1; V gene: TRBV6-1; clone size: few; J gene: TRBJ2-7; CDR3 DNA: TGTGCCAGCAGTGAGGGGACAGGGGAAATGGGCGAGCAGTACTTC; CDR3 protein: CASSEGTGEMGEQYF
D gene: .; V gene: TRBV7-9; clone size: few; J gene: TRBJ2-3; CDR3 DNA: TGTGCCAGCAGCCCCGTCGCAGATACGCAGTATTTT; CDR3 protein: CASSPVADTQYF
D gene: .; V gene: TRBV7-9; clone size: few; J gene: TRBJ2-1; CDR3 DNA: TGTGCCAGCAGCCGGCCCTCTGGGGGCTCCAATGAGCAGTTCTTC; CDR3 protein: CASSRPSGGSNEQFF
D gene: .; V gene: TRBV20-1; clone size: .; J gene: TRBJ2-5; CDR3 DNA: TGCAGTGCCCGGACTTATCAAGAGACCCAGTACTTC; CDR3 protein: CSARTYQETQYF
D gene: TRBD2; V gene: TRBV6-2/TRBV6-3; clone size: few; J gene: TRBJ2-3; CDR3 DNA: TGTGCCAGCAGTTCGTCTCTCTTAGCGGGGGGAGCCACAGATACGCAGTATTTT; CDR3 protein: CASSSSLLAGGATDTQYF
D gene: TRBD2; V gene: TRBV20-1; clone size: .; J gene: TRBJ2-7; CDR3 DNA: TGCAGTGCTAGAGATGTTGGGACTAGCGGGGGGGCGAGTGAAGCCCAGTACTTC; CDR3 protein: CSARDVGTSGGASEAQYF
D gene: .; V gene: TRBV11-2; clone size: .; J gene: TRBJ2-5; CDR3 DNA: TGTGCCAGCAGGATTGTCGGGGGAGAGACCCAGTACTTC; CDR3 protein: CASRIVGGETQYF
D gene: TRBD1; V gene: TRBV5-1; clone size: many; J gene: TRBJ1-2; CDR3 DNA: TGCGCCAGCAGCTCGACAGGGCCCAGCTATGGCTACACCTTC; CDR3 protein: CASSSTGPSYGYTF
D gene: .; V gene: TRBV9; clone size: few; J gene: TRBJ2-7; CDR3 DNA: TGTGCCAGCAGCCCACTCACAGTCTCCTACGAGCAGTACTTC; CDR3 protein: CASSPLTVSYEQYF
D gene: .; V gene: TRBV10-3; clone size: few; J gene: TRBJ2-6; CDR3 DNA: TGTGCCATCAGCTCACTCAGCTCTGGGGCCAACGTCCTGACTTTC; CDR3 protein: CAISSLSSGANVLTF
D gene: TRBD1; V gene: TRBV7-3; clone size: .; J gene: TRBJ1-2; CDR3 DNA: TGTGCCAGCACCCTCCCGGGGGACAGCCCTAACTATGGCTACACCTTC; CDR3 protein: CASTLPGDSPNYGYTF
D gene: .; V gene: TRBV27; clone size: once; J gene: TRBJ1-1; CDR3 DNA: TGTGCCAGCGAAGACAAGGGGGGTGAGTACACTGAAGCTTTCTTT; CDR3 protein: CASEDKGGEYTEAFF
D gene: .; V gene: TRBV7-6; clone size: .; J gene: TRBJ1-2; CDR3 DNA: TGTGCCAGCAGCTTTGGGCGAGACTATGGCTACACCTTC; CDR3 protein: CASSFGRDYGYTF
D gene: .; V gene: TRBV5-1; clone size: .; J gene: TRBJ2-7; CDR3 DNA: TGCGCCAGCAGCTTTTACCGGGACAACTCCTACGAGCGGTACTTC; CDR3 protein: CASSFYRDNSYERYF
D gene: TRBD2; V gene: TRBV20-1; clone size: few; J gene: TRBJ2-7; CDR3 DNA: TGCAGTGCTAGAGAAGCCAGCGGGGGGATCTACGAGCAGTACTTC; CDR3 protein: CSAREASGGIYEQYF
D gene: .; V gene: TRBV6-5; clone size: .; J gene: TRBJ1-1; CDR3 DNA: TGTGCCAGCAGGCGCCCACAGAGTGTACCCACTGAAGCTTTCTTT; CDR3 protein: CASRRPQSVPTEAFF
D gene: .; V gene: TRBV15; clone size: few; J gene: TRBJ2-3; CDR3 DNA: TGTGCCACCAGCAGAGTTGGTACACTCACGCAGTATTTT; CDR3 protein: CATSRVGTLTQYF
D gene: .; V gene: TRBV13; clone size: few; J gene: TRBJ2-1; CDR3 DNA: TGTGCCAGCAGCTTACTCCCCGGTGAGCAGTTCTTC; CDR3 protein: CASSLLPGEQFF
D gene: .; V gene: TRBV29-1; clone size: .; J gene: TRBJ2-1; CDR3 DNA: TGCAGCCTCCGGGACTCCTCCTACAATGAGCAGTTCTTC; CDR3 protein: CSLRDSSYNEQFF
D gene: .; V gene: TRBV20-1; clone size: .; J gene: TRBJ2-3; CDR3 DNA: TGCGGTGCTAGTCAGGGTCCGGTAGATACGCAGTATTTT; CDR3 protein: CGASQGPVDTQYF
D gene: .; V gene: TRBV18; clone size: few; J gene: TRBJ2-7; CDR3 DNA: TGTGCCAGCTCACCAGATTCGGGGACCTACGAGCAGTACTTC; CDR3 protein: CASSPDSGTYEQYF
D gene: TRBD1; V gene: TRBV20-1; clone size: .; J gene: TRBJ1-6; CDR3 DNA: TGCAGTGCTGACAGGGAAGTGAATTCACCCCTCCACTTT; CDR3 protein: CSADREVNSPLHF
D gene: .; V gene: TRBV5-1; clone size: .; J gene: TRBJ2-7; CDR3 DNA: TGCGCCAGCAGCTTGGGGGTTTCCCCCTACGAGCAGTACTTC; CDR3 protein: CASSLGVSPYEQYF
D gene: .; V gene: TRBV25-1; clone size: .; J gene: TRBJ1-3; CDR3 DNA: TGTGCCAGCAGTGACTGGGGATTACAGGGACCGGGTGGAAACACCATATATTTT; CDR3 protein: CASSDWGLQGPGGNTIYF
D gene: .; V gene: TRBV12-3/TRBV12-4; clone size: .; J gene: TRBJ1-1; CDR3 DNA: TGTGCCAGCAGTTCCCGCACTGAAGCTTTCTTT; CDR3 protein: CASSSRTEAFF
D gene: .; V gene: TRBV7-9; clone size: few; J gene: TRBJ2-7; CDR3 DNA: TGTGCCAGCAGCCCCCGCCGAGCTCCTATAGACGAGCAGTACTTC; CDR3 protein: CASSPRRAPIDEQYF
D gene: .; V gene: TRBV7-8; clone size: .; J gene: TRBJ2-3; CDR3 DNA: TGTGCCAGCAGCTTAGCAACAGGGTATATAGATACGCAGTATTTT; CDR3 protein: CASSLATGYIDTQYF
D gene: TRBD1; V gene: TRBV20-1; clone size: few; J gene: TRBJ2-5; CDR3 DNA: TGCAGTGCTAGGAGGGGGCACGAGACCCAGTACTTC; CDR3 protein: CSARRGHETQYF
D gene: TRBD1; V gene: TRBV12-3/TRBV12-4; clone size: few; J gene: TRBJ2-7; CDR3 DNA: TGTGCCAGCAGCACAGGGGCCTCCTACGAGCAGTACTTC; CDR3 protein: CASSTGASYEQYF
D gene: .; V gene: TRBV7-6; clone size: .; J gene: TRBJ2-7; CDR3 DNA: TGTGCCAGCAGCTTTGAGATTCTCTCCTACGAGCAGTACTTC; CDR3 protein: CASSFEILSYEQYF
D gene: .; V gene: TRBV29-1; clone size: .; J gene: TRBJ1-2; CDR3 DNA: TGCAGCGTTGCAGGGGCCGACTATGGCTACACCTTC; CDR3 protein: CSVAGADYGYTF
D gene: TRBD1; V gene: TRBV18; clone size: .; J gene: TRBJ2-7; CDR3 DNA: TGTGCCAGCTCACAGGGACAGGGGGCGAACTACGAGCAGTACTTC; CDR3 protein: CASSQGQGANYEQYF
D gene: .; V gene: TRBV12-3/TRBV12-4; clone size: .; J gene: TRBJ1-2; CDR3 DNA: TGTGCCAGCAAACTAGGGGGTGACTATGGCTACACCTTC; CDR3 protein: CASKLGGDYGYTF
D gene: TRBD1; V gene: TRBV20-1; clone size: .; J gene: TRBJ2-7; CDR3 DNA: TGCAGTGTCAGGACAGGGGAAGGCGCCGAGCAGTACTTC; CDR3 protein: CSVRTGEGAEQYF
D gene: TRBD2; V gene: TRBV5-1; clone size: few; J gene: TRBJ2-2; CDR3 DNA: TGCGCCAGCAGTCCTAGCGGCTCGAACACCGGGGAGCTGTTTTTT; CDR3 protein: CASSPSGSNTGELFF
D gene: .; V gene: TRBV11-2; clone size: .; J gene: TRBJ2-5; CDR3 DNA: TGTGCCAGCAGCGTCGGGGAGAACCAGTACTTC; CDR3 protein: CASSVGENQYF
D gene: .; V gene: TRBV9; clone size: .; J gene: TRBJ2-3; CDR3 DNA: TGTGCCAGCAGCGTTGATGACTACGTGATTATGCAGTATTTT; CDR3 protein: CASSVDDYVIMQYF
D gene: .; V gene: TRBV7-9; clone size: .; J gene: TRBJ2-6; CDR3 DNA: TGTGCCAGCCTCCCGGGGGCCGTGAACTCTGGGGCCAACGTCCTGACTTTC; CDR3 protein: CASLPGAVNSGANVLTF
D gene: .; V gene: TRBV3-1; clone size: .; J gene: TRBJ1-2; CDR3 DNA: TGTGCCAGCAGCCAAGAGTTGGCAGGGACCTACTATGGCTACACCTTC; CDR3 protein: CASSQELAGTYYGYTF
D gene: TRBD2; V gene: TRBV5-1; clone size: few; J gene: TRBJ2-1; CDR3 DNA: TGCGCCAGCAGCTTGGTGGGCGGGGGGGCGAACAATGAGCAGTTCTTC; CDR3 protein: CASSLVGGGANNEQFF
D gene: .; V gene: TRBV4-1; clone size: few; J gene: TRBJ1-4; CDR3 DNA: TGCGCCAGCAGCCAAAAAGGTTCCAGGGGTCAGGGTGAAAAACTGTTTTTT; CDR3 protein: CASSQKGSRGQGEKLFF
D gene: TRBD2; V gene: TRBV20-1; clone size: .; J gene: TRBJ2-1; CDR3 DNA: TGCAGTGCTAGTAGCGGGGGCACCTACAATGAGCAGTTCTTC; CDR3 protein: CSASSGGTYNEQFF
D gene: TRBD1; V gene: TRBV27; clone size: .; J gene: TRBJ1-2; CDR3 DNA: TGTGCCAGCAGTTTGGCGGGACAGGGAAGCTATGGCTACACCTTC; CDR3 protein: CASSLAGQGSYGYTF
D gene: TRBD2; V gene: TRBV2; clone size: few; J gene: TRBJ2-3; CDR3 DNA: TGTGCCAGCAGTGAAGCAGGAGCTAGCGGGGGCCCTAGCACAGATACGCAGTATTTT; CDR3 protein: CASSEAGASGGPSTDTQYF
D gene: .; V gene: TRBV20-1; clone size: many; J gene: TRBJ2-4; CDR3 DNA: TGCAGTGCTTGGGGCCGGGACTTAAACATTCAGTACTTC; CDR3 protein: CSAWGRDLNIQYF
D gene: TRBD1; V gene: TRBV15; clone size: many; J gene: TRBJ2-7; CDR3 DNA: TGTGCCACCAGCACCTGGACAGGGGGCATTTACGAGCAGTACTTC; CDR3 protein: CATSTWTGGIYEQYF
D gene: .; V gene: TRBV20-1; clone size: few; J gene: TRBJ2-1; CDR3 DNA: TGCAGTGCTAGAACGGGGCAGAGCCAGTACCAGGAGCAGTTCTTC; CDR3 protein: CSARTGQSQYQEQFF
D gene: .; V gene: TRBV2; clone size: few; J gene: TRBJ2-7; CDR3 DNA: TGTGCCAGCATCGGCAGAGGCTCCTACGAGCAGTACTTC; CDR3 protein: CASIGRGSYEQYF
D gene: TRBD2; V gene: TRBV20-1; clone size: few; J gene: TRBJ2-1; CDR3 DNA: TGCAGTGCTAAGCCGCCCCGGAGGTTTTTAGCGGGGGACAATGAGCAGTTCTTC; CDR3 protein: CSAKPPRRFLAGDNEQFF
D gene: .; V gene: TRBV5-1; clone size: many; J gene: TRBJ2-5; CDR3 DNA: TGCGCCAGCAGCTCGAACCAAGAGACCCAGTACTTC; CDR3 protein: CASSSNQETQYF
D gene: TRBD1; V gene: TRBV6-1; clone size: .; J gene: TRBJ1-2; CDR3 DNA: TGTGCCAGCAGAGAGTTCCGTTGGACAGGGCTCGGGAAGGGCTACACCTTC; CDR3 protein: CASREFRWTGLGKGYTF